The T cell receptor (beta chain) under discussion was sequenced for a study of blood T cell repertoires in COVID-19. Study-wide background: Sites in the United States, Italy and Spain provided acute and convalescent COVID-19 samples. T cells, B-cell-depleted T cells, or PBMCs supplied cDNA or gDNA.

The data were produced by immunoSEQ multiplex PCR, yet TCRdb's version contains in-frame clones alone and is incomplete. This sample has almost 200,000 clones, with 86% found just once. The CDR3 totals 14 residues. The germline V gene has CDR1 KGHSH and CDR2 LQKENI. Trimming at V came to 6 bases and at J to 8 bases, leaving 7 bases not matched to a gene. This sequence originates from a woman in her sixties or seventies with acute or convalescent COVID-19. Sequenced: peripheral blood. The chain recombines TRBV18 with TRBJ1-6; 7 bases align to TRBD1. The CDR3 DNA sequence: TGTGCCAGCTCGCTCGACAGGGAATATTCACCCCTCCACTTT. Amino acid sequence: CASSLDREYSPLHF. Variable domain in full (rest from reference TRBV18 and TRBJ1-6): NAGVMQNPRHLVRRRGQEARLRCSPMKGHSHVYWYRQLPEEGLKFMVYLQKENIIDESGMPKERFSAEFPKEGPSILRIQQVVRGDSAAYFCASSLDREYSPLHFGNGTRLTVT.